This record looks at one T cell receptor (beta chain) sequence and its context. What it binds is unknown. These data come from a study of siplizumab effects on memory and regulatory T cells. Whole-study results and caveats: In siplizumab conditions, mappable alloreactive CD4+ clones averaged around 69% Treg-derived, against 25% to 30% in controls.

Libraries were prepared by immunoSEQ multiplex PCR; TCRdb keeps only in-frame clonotypes and omits some of them. The data show more than 75,000 clones, roughly 95% seen once. Trimming cost V 0 bases and J 5 bases; bases outside gene matches: 6. Germline assignment: CDR1 SGHRS and CDR2 YFSETQ. This CDR3 comprises 15 residues. The sequenced sample was naive CD4+ T cells sorted from blood. The receptor was derived from a human donor in good health. The J gene is TRBJ2-7, the V gene TRBV5-1, with 9 bases lining up with TRBD1. The CDR3 coding sequence is TGCGCCAGCAGCTTGGGGGACAGGGAAGCTAACGAGCAGTACTTC. This translates into CASSLGDREANEQYF.